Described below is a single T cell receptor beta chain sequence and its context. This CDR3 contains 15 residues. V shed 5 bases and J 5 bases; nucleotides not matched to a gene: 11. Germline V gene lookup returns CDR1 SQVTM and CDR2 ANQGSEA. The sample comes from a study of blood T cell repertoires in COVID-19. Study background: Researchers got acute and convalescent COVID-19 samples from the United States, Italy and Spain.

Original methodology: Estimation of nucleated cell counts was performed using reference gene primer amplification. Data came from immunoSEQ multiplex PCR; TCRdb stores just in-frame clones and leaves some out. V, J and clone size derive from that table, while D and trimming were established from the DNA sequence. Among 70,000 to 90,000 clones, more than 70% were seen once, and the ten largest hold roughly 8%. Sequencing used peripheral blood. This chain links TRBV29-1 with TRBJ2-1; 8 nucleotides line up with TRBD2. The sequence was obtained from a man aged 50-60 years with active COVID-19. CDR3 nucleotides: TGCAGCGTTTTATTTCGGGGGGGCGGGAACAATGAGCAGTTCTTC. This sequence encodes CSVLFRGGGNNEQFF.